These T cell receptor beta chains were read from a single sample in a study of blood T cell repertoires in COVID-19. Clones were sequenced by immunoSEQ multiplex PCR, and TCRdb holds only the in-frame ones, with some missing. This sample has fewer than 200,000 clones; around nine tenths occur once, and the top ten carry roughly 2%. The sequencing sample was made of peripheral blood. All receptors come from a man aged 45-65 years who had recovered from COVID-19. Both conserved end residues are part of each CDR3. The D gene is left open where the match is weak. Not every row has a clone size; where given, it reads once, few, many or a size class.

clone_size j_call d_call v_call cdr3_nt cdr3_aa
. TRBJ2-6 TRBD2 TRBV2 TGTGCCAGCCAGTGGGGGGGACGGAGCTCTGGGGCCAACGTCCTGACTTTC CASQWGGRSSGANVLTF
. TRBJ1-2 . TRBV6-5 TGTGCCAGCTCTGGTTCGGGTAACTATGGCTACACCTTC CASSGSGNYGYTF
. TRBJ2-7 TRBD1 TRBV13 TGTGCCAGCAGCTTAAGGGACAGGGGTGGCGAGCAGTACTTC CASSLRDRGGEQYF
once TRBJ1-4 . TRBV15 TGTGCCACCAGCAGGGAGGGAGTCGGAAATGAAAAACTGTTTTTT CATSREGVGNEKLFF
. TRBJ2-7 TRBD1 TRBV6-5 TGTGCCAGCAGTTACTCGGGACAGGGAATATCCTACGAGCAGTACTTC CASSYSGQGISYEQYF
. TRBJ1-2 TRBD1 TRBV19 TGTGCCAGTAGCCACAGGGGGGGAGACTATGGCTACACCTTC CASSHRGGDYGYTF
. TRBJ2-5 TRBD2 TRBV7-8 TGTGCCAGCAGCGACGACGAGTGGGGGGGACTAGCGGTCCAAGAGACCCAGTACTTC CASSDDEWGGLAVQETQYF
few TRBJ1-1 . TRBV7-6 TGTGCCAGCAGCTTAAAGGGAGCCGGCGCCGGGGGTGAAGCTTTCTTT CASSLKGAGAGGEAFF
. TRBJ1-1 TRBD1 TRBV5-1 TGCGCCAGCAGCTTAAGGGGGCAAGAGAACACTGAAGCTTTCTTT CASSLRGQENTEAFF
. TRBJ1-4 TRBD1 TRBV5-6 TGTGCCAGCAGCTTAACAGGGGCTGAAAAACTGTTTTTT CASSLTGAEKLFF
once TRBJ1-5 . TRBV5-5 TGTGCCAGCAGCTTGGTAGGGGCCAATCAGCCCCAGCATTTT CASSLVGANQPQHF
once TRBJ2-1 TRBD1 TRBV7-2 TGTGCCAGCAGCTCGGGACAGGGGTCGAACAATGAGCAGTTCTTC CASSSGQGSNNEQFF
. TRBJ2-5 . TRBV5-4 TGTGCCAGCAGCCGAGGCCCAGAGACCCAGTACTTC CASSRGPETQYF
once TRBJ2-3 TRBD1 TRBV6-5 TGTGCCAGCAGGAACAGGGGAAGCACAGATACGCAGTATTTT CASRNRGSTDTQYF
. TRBJ2-1 TRBD2 TRBV2 TGTGCCAGCGGAGGGCTAGCGGAACTAAATGAGCAGTTCTTC CASGGLAELNEQFF
. TRBJ2-2 . TRBV6-4 TGTGCCAGCAGCGTACATACCGCCGGGGAGCTGTTTTTT CASSVHTAGELFF
. TRBJ1-1 TRBD1 TRBV7-9 TGTGCCAGCAGCTCCGGACAGGGGTTCACTGAAGCTTTCTTT CASSSGQGFTEAFF
. TRBJ2-7 . TRBV2 TGTGCCAGCAGTGAGAAGGGGATTGACTACGAGCAGTACTTC CASSEKGIDYEQYF
. TRBJ2-1 . TRBV5-4 TGTGCCAGCAGCTTGGGGGACAACACCTACAATGAGCAGTTCTTC CASSLGDNTYNEQFF
. TRBJ1-3 TRBD1 TRBV19 TGTGCCAGTAGTACGACAGGGGACTCTGGAAACACCATATATTTT CASSTTGDSGNTIYF
. TRBJ1-1 . TRBV4-2 . CASSQTGTGIKLSLDIF
. TRBJ2-1 . TRBV27 TGTGCCAGCAGTTTCTCGGGGTCCAATGAGCAGTTCTTC CASSFSGSNEQFF
many TRBJ2-3 . TRBV29-1 TGCAGCGTTGCGGTAGCGGAGAACACAGATACGCAGTATTTT CSVAVAENTDTQYF
once TRBJ1-1 . TRBV15 TGTGCCACCAGCAGCGAGGGTACCACTGAAGCTTTCTTT CATSSEGTTEAFF
. TRBJ2-5 . TRBV11-2 TGTGCCAGCAGCCCTGGAGGGGCAGAGACCCAGTACTTC CASSPGGAETQYF
. TRBJ2-3 . TRBV7-3 TGTGCCAGCAGCCTGGACAGGGGGCGAAGGGCTAGCGGGAGGAGTGCAGATACGCAGTATTTT CASSLDRGRRASGRSADTQYF
. TRBJ1-5 . TRBV6-5 TGTGCCAGCAGTCCGGGACTCCTTAGCAATCAGCCCCAGCATTTT CASSPGLLSNQPQHF
. TRBJ1-5 . TRBV5-6 TGTGCCAGCAGCTTGGGACAGAATAGCAATCAGCCCCAGCATTTT CASSLGQNSNQPQHF
. TRBJ2-3 . TRBV9 TGTGCCAGCAGCTCGAGGGGGGGTAGCACAGATACGCAGTATTTT CASSSRGGSTDTQYF
. TRBJ2-2 TRBD2 TRBV12-5 TGTGCCACTTCTAGCGGGGGGGCCCCCGGGGAGCTGTTTTTT CATSSGGAPGELFF
. TRBJ1-2 . TRBV28 TGTGCCAGCAGTTCTAGCGGGACGGCGGGCTACACCTTC CASSSSGTAGYTF
. TRBJ1-2 . TRBV27 TGTGCCAGCAGTTTCTTCCCTAACTATGGCTACACCTTC CASSFFPNYGYTF
. TRBJ2-3 . TRBV7-2 TGTGCCACCTCCCGAGGGGGGGGGCCTTCGGATACGCAGTATTTT CATSRGGGPSDTQYF
. TRBJ2-7 TRBD2 TRBV5-1 TGCGCCAGCAGCGCGGGGGGGACTAGCGGCTACGAGCAGTACTTC CASSAGGTSGYEQYF
. TRBJ2-7 . TRBV9 TGTGCCAGCAGCGTAGCTCAGGGAGGCGGCGAGCAGTACTTC CASSVAQGGGEQYF
. TRBJ1-2 TRBD1 TRBV28 TGTGCCACCTCCCCGGGACAGAAGAGATATGGCTACACCTTC CATSPGQKRYGYTF
. TRBJ2-3 . TRBV6-5 TGTGCCAGCAGACCGGTAGAACGCACAGATACGCAGTATTTT CASRPVERTDTQYF
. TRBJ1-2 TRBD1 TRBV6-2/TRBV6-3 TGTGCCAGCAGTTCAGCAGGGGGCGCATCGTCTGGCTACACCTTC CASSSAGGASSGYTF
. TRBJ2-3 TRBD1 TRBV4-1 TGCGCCAGCAGCCAAGATTCGGGTGGGACAGGGGCAAAGGATACGCAGTATTTT CASSQDSGGTGAKDTQYF
. TRBJ1-2 TRBD1 TRBV6-5 TGTGCCAGCAGCCCGGGACAGGGGAACTATGGCTACACCTTC CASSPGQGNYGYTF
. TRBJ2-7 . TRBV7-9 TGTGCCAGCAGCTTAGAACAGGGCTACGAGCAGTACTTC CASSLEQGYEQYF
. TRBJ1-1 . TRBV3-1/TRBV3-2 TGTGCCAGCAGCCCCAGATGGGGGGGCCAGGGTGAAGCTTTCTTT CASSPRWGGQGEAFF
. TRBJ1-2 . TRBV6-1 TGTGCCAGCAGTGATGGGCTTAATGGCTACACCTTC CASSDGLNGYTF
. TRBJ2-5 TRBD2 TRBV27 TGTGCCAGCAGTTCCATACTAGCGGGGGGGCGAGAGACCCAGTACTTC CASSSILAGGRETQYF
. TRBJ1-6 . TRBV18 TGTGCCAGCTCACCACCAGGGAGCTATAATTCACCCCTCCACTTT CASSPPGSYNSPLHF
. TRBJ2-2 . TRBV19 TGTGCCAGTAGTATAGATCCAGATAGCTTCACCGGGGAGCTGTTTTTT CASSIDPDSFTGELFF
. TRBJ2-7 . TRBV7-2 TGTGCCAGCAGCCCCCCAACAGTATCCTACGAGCAGTACTTC CASSPPTVSYEQYF
. TRBJ1-2 TRBD1 TRBV28 TGTGCCAGCAGTTCTCCCATTACAGGGGGCCTCGGCTACACCTTC CASSSPITGGLGYTF
. TRBJ2-7 . TRBV3-1/TRBV3-2 TGTGCCAGCAGCCAAGATTTGCGGGCGCGACTCTCCTACGAGCAGTACTTC CASSQDLRARLSYEQYF
. TRBJ1-6 . TRBV12-3/TRBV12-4 TGTGCCAGCAGTTTAGGCGGGAATTCACCCCTCCACTTT CASSLGGNSPLHF